The 14 T cell receptor beta chains below all came from one sample that was sequenced in a study of PD-L1 blockade in urothelial cancer. Sequencing was performed with immunoSEQ multiplex PCR; in TCRdb, only in-frame clones are kept and a portion is missing. Altogether some 71,000 clones are present, about 89% being singletons, with the ten largest covering roughly 3.4%. Sample: PBMCs, taken around atezolizumab (anti-PD-L1) treatment. The receptors come from a man aged 55 to 69 with urothelial cancer.

The rearrangement uses TRBV28 and TRBJ1-2; perhaps TRBD1 as D (6 bases). The CDR3 covers 16 residues. With 3 bases removed from V and 2 bases from J, the gap between germline ends came to 16 bases. Germline V gene sequence: CDR1 MDHEN, CDR2 SYDVKM. CDR3 protein: CASSLGGLQGNYGYTF. The CDR3 nucleotides are TGTGCCAGCAGTTTGGGCGGGCTACAGGGCAACTATGGCTACACCTTC.

V and J are TRBV5-1 and TRBJ1-4; D gene ambiguous. CDR1 and CDR2 from the germline V gene are SGHRS and YFSETQ. The V gene lost 3 bases and the J gene lost 2 bases, with 11 bases spanning the gap. The CDR3 loop spans 15 amino acids. Written as DNA, the CDR3 is TGCGCCAGCAGCTCAGACGGGAGCACTAATGAAAAACTGTTTTTT. Translating gives CASSSDGSTNEKLFF. The full variable domain, with the rest looked up from reference TRBV5-1 and TRBJ1-4, is KAGVTQTPRYLIKTRGQQVTLSCSPISGHRSVSWYQQTPGQGLQFLFEYFSETQRNKGNFPGRFSGRQFSNSRSEMNVSTLELGDSALYLCASSSDGSTNEKLFFGSGTQLSVL.

This clone was counted only a few times. The chain carries TRBV30 and TRBJ1-5; 8 nucleotides match TRBD1. CDR1 and CDR2 (germline): GTSNPN, SVGIG (reference sequence). Trimming took 2 bases from V and 4 from J; bases not matched to a gene: 4. The CDR3 extends over 14 amino acids. CDR3 loop: CAWSRNRGNQPQHF. CDR3 nucleotides: TGTGCCTGGAGTAGGAACAGGGGGAATCAGCCCCAGCATTTT.

This chain uses TRBV29-1 with TRBJ2-5; D perhaps matches TRBD2 (6 bases). V lost 4 bases, J lost 2 bases, and 8 bases lay in between. The CDR3 sequence is 12 residues long. Germline CDR1 and CDR2: SQVTM and ANQGSEA. CDR3 nucleotides: TGCAGCGTTGTGGAGGGACAAGAGACCCAGTACTTC. Translation: CSVVEGQETQYF.

The chain uses TRBV10-1 and TRBJ2-5; 8 positions match TRBD2. The CDR3 runs to 17 residues. In germline, CDR1 is WNHNN, CDR2 SYGVQD (reference sequence). V was pared by 3 bases and J by 5 bases, with 14 bases of the junction left unmatched. The CDR3 DNA sequence: TGCGCCAGCAGTGATTTTCCCCCGGGAGGGCCTAACGAGACCCAGTACTTC. Amino acids: CASSDFPPGGPNETQYF.

This chain uses TRBV5-6 with TRBJ2-4; 7 bases match TRBD1. CDR1 SGHDT and CDR2 YYEEEE come from the germline V gene. The length of the CDR3 is 14 residues. The J segment lost 7 bases and the V segment lost 0 bases, leaving 4 bases of the junction unmatched. Here the CDR3 reads CASSLDRGRNIQYF. The CDR3 bases are TGTGCCAGCAGCTTGGACAGGGGACGGAACATTCAGTACTTC.

DNA for the CDR3: TGTGCCATCAGAGGCAGGCAGGGGCCCACTGAAGCTTTCTTT. It encodes CAIRGRQGPTEAFF. The chain carries TRBV10-3 and TRBJ1-1; maybe TRBD1 (6 bases). The CDR3 length is 14 residues. Trimming cost V 6 bases and J 4 bases, with 15 bases left between them. Germline loops: CDR1 ENHRY, CDR2 SYGVKD.

The chain joins TRBV5-1 to TRBJ2-5; no reliable D call. The CDR3 loop spans 13 amino acids. V was trimmed by 1 base and J by 5 bases, leaving 9 bases between them. Germline V CDR1 and CDR2: SGHRS, YFSETQ. CDR3 amino acids: CASSLIPRETQYF. DNA for the CDR3: TGCGCCAGCAGCTTGATCCCGAGGGAGACCCAGTACTTC. The variable domain in full, completed from reference TRBV5-1 and TRBJ2-5, reads KAGVTQTPRYLIKTRGQQVTLSCSPISGHRSVSWYQQTPGQGLQFLFEYFSETQRNKGNFPGRFSGRQFSNSRSEMNVSTLELGDSALYLCASSLIPRETQYFGPGTRLLVL.

The V call is TRBV10-1, the J call TRBJ2-7, with TRBD1 matching 7 bases. The V segment lost 1 base and the J segment 6 bases; nucleotides outside the gene matches: 3. CDR3 length equals 13 residues. CDR1 and CDR2 from the germline V gene are WNHNN and SYGVQD (reference sequence). CDR3 region: CASSELQGREQYF. DNA for the CDR3: TGCGCCAGCAGTGAGTTACAGGGGCGCGAGCAGTACTTC.

The chain uses TRBV6-5 and TRBJ1-4, with 8 bases identical to TRBD1. This CDR3 contains 15 residues. The trim removed 5 bases at V and 5 bases at J, leaving 7 bases unmatched. Germline CDR1 reads MNHEY; CDR2 reads SVGAGI. CDR3 in DNA: TGTGCCAGCAGTCCCGGACAGGGCGGAAATGAAAAACTGTTTTTT. Protein sequence: CASSPGQGGNEKLFF.

The chain has TRBV4-2 and TRBJ2-5; TRBD1 matches 10 bases. Germline CDR1 reads LGHNA; CDR2 reads YNFKEQ. The CDR3 sequence is 15 residues long. The V and J ends lost 1 base and 4 bases, in that order; junction bases with no gene match: 3. The CDR3 sequence is CASSQGDRGPETQYF. CDR3 nucleotide sequence: TGTGCCAGCAGCCAAGGTGACAGGGGGCCAGAGACCCAGTACTTC.

The rearrangement joins TRBV19 to TRBJ2-7; TRBD1 aligns across 10 bases. The V gene's germline CDR1 is LNHDA and CDR2 SQIVND (reference sequence). The V segment lost 6 bases and the J segment 3 bases; nucleotides outside the gene matches: 5. The CDR3 contains 14 residues. The CDR3 region is CASRRDRGNYEQYF. For the CDR3, the DNA is TGTGCCAGTAGGAGGGACAGGGGTAACTACGAGCAGTACTTC. Full variable domain (outside the CDR3, taken from reference TRBV19 and TRBJ2-7): DGGITQSPKYLFRKEGQNVTLSCEQNLNHDAMYWYRQDPGQGLRLIYYSQIVNDFQKGDIAEGYSVSREKKESFPLTVTSAQKNPTAFYLCASRRDRGNYEQYFGPGTRLTVT.

This clone was picked up one time. The chain employs TRBV28 and TRBJ1-1, with 8 bases fitting TRBD1. The germline V gene has CDR1 MDHEN and CDR2 SYDVKM. The V and J ends lost 9 bases and 4 bases, in that order; junction bases with no gene match: 13. CDR3 length: 15 amino acids. In nucleotides, the CDR3 is TGTGCCAGTTCTCATGGCGGGACAGGAGGCACTGAAGCTTTCTTT. Protein: CASSHGGTGGTEAFF. Based on the CDR3 plus reference TRBV28 and TRBJ1-1, the full variable domain is DVKVTQSSRYLVKRTGEKVFLECVQDMDHENMFWYRQDPGLGLRLIYFSYDVKMKEKGDIPEGYSVSREKKERFSLILESASTNQTSMYLCASSHGGTGGTEAFFGQGTRLTVV.

The rearrangement links TRBV7-9 to TRBJ1-6; 7 nucleotides match TRBD1. Germline CDR1 is SEHNR and CDR2 is FQNEAQ (reference sequence). The CDR3 is 14 residues long. J was trimmed by 5 bases and V by 5 bases; bases with no gene match: 3. CDR3: CASSRTGDNSPLHF. CDR3 DNA: TGTGCCAGCAGCCGCACAGGGGATAATTCACCCCTCCACTTT.